One sample yielded the 26 T cell receptor beta chains listed below, sequenced in a study of identical twins. Each CDR3 protein is one row after TCRdb ran MiXCR on the 5' RACE reads. The sample holds 420,000 or so distinct CDR3 sequences, about 18% seen once. The specimen sequenced was naive T cells sorted from blood. The receptors stem from a man between 50 and 59 years old in good health.

This chain joins TRBV25-1 and TRBJ1-2; no firm D call. Germline V gene sequence: CDR1 MGHDK, CDR2 SYGVNS. Trimming removed 3 bases from V and 1 base from J, with 12 bases in between. The CDR3 is 15 amino acids. CDR3 in amino acids: CASSEWATDNYGYTF. The CDR3, as DNA: TGTGCCAGCAGTGAGTGGGCTACCGATAACTATGGCTACACCTTC.

This clonotype has at least ten counts. The chain is built from TRBV27 and TRBJ2-1, with 8 bases lining up with TRBD1. V shed 2 bases and J 6 bases; nucleotides not matched to a gene: 12. Germline V CDR1 and CDR2: MNHEY, SMNVEV (reference sequence). CDR3 length: 17 residues. The CDR3 spells CASSLIRWQGAGNEQFF. In DNA, the CDR3 is TGTGCCAGCAGTTTAATCCGTTGGCAGGGGGCAGGCAATGAGCAGTTCTTC.

This clonotype was counted a few times. The chain uses TRBV9 and TRBJ2-5, with a weak D call TRBD2 (6 bases). V lost 0 bases and J 6 bases, leaving 15 bases between the germline ends. The CDR3 contains 15 residues. Germline values: CDR1 SGDLS, CDR2 YYNGEE. CDR3 nucleotides: TGTGCCAGCAGCGTAGGAGGGACTGCCTCGAAGACCCAGTACTTC. Encoded protein: CASSVGGTASKTQYF.

This clonotype has at least ten counts. V gene TRBV6-1 combines with J gene TRBJ2-7, with D perhaps TRBD1 (7 bases). With 6 bases removed from V and 4 bases from J, the gap between germline ends came to 22 bases. The CDR3 has 16 residues. CDR1 is MNHNS, CDR2 SASEGT, per germline. The CDR3 DNA sequence: TGTGCCAGCAGGCACCTACAGGGGAGTGGGAGGTACGAGCAGTACTTC. The encoded protein is CASRHLQGSGRYEQYF.

Only a few counts were recorded for this clonotype. CDR3 sequence: CASSLNGGTGNQPQHF. As DNA, the CDR3 is TGTGCCAGCAGTTTAAACGGCGGGACAGGTAATCAGCCCCAGCATTTT. This rearrangement joins TRBV28 to TRBJ1-5; 8 positions match TRBD1. V shed 2 bases, J shed 4 bases, and the junction held 7 bases outside the gene matches. Looked up from germline, CDR1 is MDHEN and CDR2 is SYDVKM. The CDR3 runs 16 residues.

Ten or more counts support this clonotype. This chain links TRBV4-2 with TRBJ2-7; tentative D call: TRBD2 (8 bases). This CDR3 has 15 amino acids. Germline V lookup: CDR1 LGHNA, CDR2 YNFKEQ. V was trimmed by 0 bases and J by 3 bases, leaving 12 bases between them. The CDR3: CASSQDSGTDYEQYF. As DNA, the CDR3 is TGTGCCAGCAGCCAAGATAGCGGGACAGACTACGAGCAGTACTTC.

This clonotype was seen many times. V is TRBV28 and J is TRBJ2-2, with 8 bases that match TRBD2. V lost 6 bases, J lost 5 bases, and 8 bases stayed unmatched. The CDR3 totals 15 residues. The germline CDR1 and CDR2 sequences are MDHEN and SYDVKM. The CDR3 DNA reads TGTGCCAGCAGACCAGGGACTAGTAGGACCGGGGAGCTGTTTTTT. Its protein is CASRPGTSRTGELFF. The full variable domain, with the rest looked up from reference TRBV28 and TRBJ2-2, is DVKVTQSSRYLVKRTGEKVFLECVQDMDHENMFWYRQDPGLGLRLIYFSYDVKMKEKGDIPEGYSVSREKKERFSLILESASTNQTSMYLCASRPGTSRTGELFFGEGSRLTVL.

The sample holds many counts of this clonotype. This chain links TRBV5-1 with TRBJ2-1, with D possibly being TRBD1 or TRBD2 (5 bases each). V dropped 4 bases and J dropped 0 bases, with 14 bases sitting between them. The germline gives CDR1 SGHRS, CDR2 YFSETQ. The CDR3 totals 16 residues. The CDR3 nucleotides are TGCGCCAGCAGCCCAAGTGGTGGGGGCTCCTACAATGAGCAGTTCTTC. Translated, it gives CASSPSGGGSYNEQFF.

At least ten counts were recorded for this clonotype. The chain is built from TRBV29-1 and TRBJ2-1; D is unresolved. The CDR3 length is 11 residues. Trimming cost V 6 bases and J 5 bases, with 8 bases left between them. CDR1 is SQVTM and CDR2 is ANQGSEA in the germline V gene. DNA for the CDR3: TGCAGCGTAGGGAAGAACAATGAGCAGTTCTTC. As protein: CSVGKNNEQFF.

The chain recombines TRBV29-1 with TRBJ2-5, with TRBD2 identical over 11 bases. The germline gives CDR1 SQVTM, CDR2 ANQGSEA. The CDR3 length is 16 residues. Unmatched junction bases numbered 11, after V lost 6 bases and J lost 2 bases. This chain's CDR3 is CSVRRLAGRRQETQYF. The CDR3 DNA is TGCAGCGTCCGGAGACTAGCGGGAAGGAGGCAAGAGACCCAGTACTTC. Together with reference TRBV29-1 and TRBJ2-5, the CDR3 gives the full variable domain: SAVISQKPSRDICQRGTSLTIQCQVDSQVTMMFWYRQQPGQSLTLIATANQGSEATYESGFVIDKFPISRPNLTFSTLTVSNMSPEDSSIYLCSVRRLAGRRQETQYFGPGTRLLVL.

In this sample, this clonotype turned up many times. V usage is TRBV20-1 and J usage is TRBJ2-1; 12 bases match TRBD2. The V segment lost 6 bases and the J segment 8 bases; nucleotides outside the gene matches: 11. CDR1 DFQATT and CDR2 SNEGSKA come from the germline V gene (reference sequence). This CDR3 is 15 amino acids long. The CDR3 reads CSAAGLAGGPDEQFF. The CDR3 nucleotides are TGCAGTGCGGCAGGTCTAGCGGGGGGGCCTGATGAGCAGTTCTTC.

This clonotype was counted between two and nine times. The rearrangement joins TRBV10-3 to TRBJ2-7, with D possibly TRBD2 on 6 matching bases. The germline V gene has CDR1 ENHRY and CDR2 SYGVKD. Between the trimmed V and J ends, which lost 0 bases and 0 bases, there was a span of 12 bases. The CDR3 is 16 residues long. CDR3 loop: CAISESDGRNSYEQYF. As DNA, the CDR3 is TGTGCCATCAGTGAGTCAGACGGGAGAAACTCCTACGAGCAGTACTTC.

The chain employs TRBV12-3 or TRBV12-4 and TRBJ2-1; 10 bases are shared with TRBD2. The V gene end was trimmed by 2 bases and the J gene end by 10 bases; junction bases not matched to a gene: 8. The CDR3 has 15 amino acids. CDR3 protein: CASSLFLAGEEEQFF. CDR3 bases: TGTGCCAGCAGTTTATTTCTAGCGGGAGAGGAGGAGCAGTTCTTC.

The sample holds many counts of this clonotype. The chain carries TRBV27 and TRBJ2-3; D may be TRBD1 (6 bases). V was pared by 9 bases and J by 1 base, with 8 bases between. CDR3 length: 12 residues. In germline, CDR1 is MNHEY, CDR2 SMNVEV (reference sequence). The chain's CDR3 is CASRTGTDTQYF. The CDR3 bases are TGTGCCAGTAGGACAGGCACAGATACGCAGTATTTT.

Worth noting for this clonotype: One end of the junction fails to match germline, which may point to a read error. This chain joins TRBV10-3 and TRBJ1-1; D perhaps matches TRBD1 (6 bases). The germline gives CDR1 ENHRY, CDR2 SYGVKD. The CDR3 extends over 14 amino acids. The CDR3 DNA sequence: TGTGCCATCAGTGGAGGTAGGGGGAACACTGTAGCTTTCTTT. Protein product: CAISGGRGNTVAFF.

This clonotype was seen ten or more times. The chain uses TRBV5-1 and TRBJ2-6; possibly TRBD2 for D (5 bases). The germline V gene has CDR1 SGHRS and CDR2 YFSETQ. V lost 5 bases, J lost 2 bases, and 14 bases lay in between. CDR3 size: 16 residues. As DNA, the CDR3 is TGCGCCAGCAGTCGGGGTAGTAGGGCTGGGGCCAACGTCCTGACTTTC. Translating gives CASSRGSRAGANVLTF.

This chain links TRBV6-1 with TRBJ2-1; the D gene is possibly TRBD1 (5 bases). V lost 6 bases to trimming and J lost 4 bases, with 13 bases between them. Germline lookup yields CDR1 MNHNS and CDR2 SASEGT. The CDR3 is 14 residues long. The CDR3 sequence: CASRRQDRYNEQFF. CDR3 nucleotides: TGTGCCAGCAGGAGACAAGACAGATACAATGAGCAGTTCTTC.

This clonotype was seen ten or more times. J is TRBJ1-1 and V is TRBV20-1, with TRBD1 matching over 7 bases. This CDR3 spans 13 amino acids. Per the germline V gene, CDR1 is DFQATT and CDR2 is SNEGSKA (reference sequence). V lost 5 bases and J lost 2; bases outside the gene matches: 5. The CDR3 reads CSAEDRSNTEAFF. CDR3 DNA: TGCAGTGCTGAGGACAGGTCAAACACTGAAGCTTTCTTT.

This clonotype was counted ten times or more. V and J are TRBV30 and TRBJ2-6; D is unresolved. The CDR3 loop spans 16 amino acids. V was clipped by 1 base and J by 2 bases, with 12 bases between them. Germline V gene lookup returns CDR1 GTSNPN and CDR2 SVGIG (reference sequence). The CDR3 nucleotides are TGTGCCTGGAGTGCTATACCGGTCCCTGGGGCCAACGTCCTGACTTTC. This translates into CAWSAIPVPGANVLTF.

This clonotype was picked up a small number of times. The rearrangement joins TRBV28 to TRBJ1-5; unclear D gene. The germline V gene has CDR1 MDHEN and CDR2 SYDVKM. V gave up 5 bases and J gave up 5 bases, with 16 bases separating them. The CDR3 totals 15 residues. The DNA for the CDR3 is TGTGCCAGCAGTCCGTTGGGGAGCGGGTATCAGCCCCAGCATTTT. Its protein product is CASSPLGSGYQPQHF.

The table lists this clonotype with many counts. The chain uses TRBV29-1 and TRBJ2-2; 13 nucleotides match TRBD2. The junction had 5 bases not matched to a gene; V was cut back by 7 bases and J by 6 bases. The CDR3 is 14 amino acids. Germline V gene lookup returns CDR1 SQVTM and CDR2 ANQGSEA. DNA of the CDR3: TGCAGCGCTGGACTAGCGGGAGAGGCCGGGGAGCTGTTTTTT. Residues: CSAGLAGEAGELFF.

The rearrangement joins TRBV20-1 to TRBJ2-7; D ambiguous. The CDR3 is made up of 13 amino acids. CDR1 is DFQATT, CDR2 SNEGSKA, per germline (reference sequence). The V and J ends lost 6 bases and 2 bases respectively, with 14 bases between them. The CDR3 sequence: CSAHGDSAYEQYF. CDR3 DNA sequence: TGCAGTGCCCATGGGGATTCAGCCTACGAGCAGTACTTC.

In DNA, the CDR3 is TGCAGCCAATCTTACGGGGGGAGCTCCTACGAGCAGTACTTC. The encoded protein is CSQSYGGSSYEQYF. The chain uses TRBV20-1 and TRBJ2-7; 7 positions agree with TRBD2. CDR1 is DFQATT and CDR2 is SNEGSKA in the germline V gene (reference sequence). This CDR3 contains 14 residues.

This clonotype was observed a few times. This chain joins TRBV18 and TRBJ2-7; TRBD2 aligns across 8 bases. The V segment lost 3 bases and the J segment 6 bases; nucleotides outside the gene matches: 7. The V gene's germline CDR1 is KGHSH and CDR2 LQKENI. The CDR3 contains 14 residues. The CDR3 bases are TGTGCCAGCTCACCCGTTTCAGCGGGGGCCGAGCAGTACTTC. This encodes CASSPVSAGAEQYF. The full variable domain, its missing parts supplied by reference TRBV18 and TRBJ2-7, is NAGVMQNPRHLVRRRGQEARLRCSPMKGHSHVYWYRQLPEEGLKFMVYLQKENIIDESGMPKERFSAEFPKEGPSILRIQQVVRGDSAAYFCASSPVSAGAEQYFGPGTRLTVT.

V is TRBV5-4 and J is TRBJ2-5; 10 bases match TRBD2. The CDR3 runs 14 residues. Germline CDR1 reads SGHNT; CDR2 reads YYREEE (reference sequence). V lost 4 bases to trimming and J lost 3 bases; unmatched junction nucleotides: 3. This CDR3 is CASSGLAEKETQYF. CDR3 DNA: TGTGCCAGCAGCGGACTAGCGGAGAAAGAGACCCAGTACTTC.

V is TRBV4-3 and J is TRBJ2-1, with D tentatively TRBD1 (5 bases). The CDR3 extends over 15 amino acids. Germline V gene sequence: CDR1 LGHNA, CDR2 YSLEER. V lost 1 base to trimming and J lost 5 bases, with 12 bases between them. The CDR3 sequence: CASSQAPTVDNEQFF. The CDR3 DNA sequence: TGCGCCAGCAGCCAAGCGCCGACAGTCGACAATGAGCAGTTCTTC.